These T cell receptor beta chains were read from a single sample in a study of OX40 agonist ivuxolimab in advanced cancers. Sequencing was performed with immunoSEQ multiplex PCR; in TCRdb, only in-frame clones are kept and a portion is missing. This repertoire shows about 77,000 clones, approximately 95% found once; its top ten account for around 21%. The material was CD4+ or CD8+ T cells sorted from blood, obtained in a trial of the OX40 agonist ivuxolimab. All receptors come from an adult with an advanced solid tumor such as melanoma, head and neck, liver or kidney cancer. The CDR3 runs from the conserved cysteine through the conserved F or W. The D gene is left open where the match is weak. Not every row has a clone size; where given, it reads once, few, many or a size class.

TRBV4-1,NA,TRBJ2-7,NA,CASSQESPLGEQYF,TGCGCCAGCAGCCAAGAGTCACCATTGGGGGAGCAGTACTTC
TRBV19,NA,TRBJ1-1,NA,CASSPGTAYAEAFF,TGTGCCAGTAGTCCCGGGACCGCTTACGCTGAAGCTTTCTTT
TRBV5-1,NA,TRBJ2-3,TRBD1,CASSYRQGVTDTQYF,TGCGCCAGCAGCTACCGACAGGGGGTAACAGATACGCAGTATTTT
TRBV27,NA,TRBJ2-5,TRBD1,CASSMDRMNQETQYF,TGTGCCAGCAGCATGGACAGGATGAACCAAGAGACCCAGTACTTC
TRBV29-1,NA,TRBJ2-3,NA,CSFEAGRRADTQYF,TGCAGCTTCGAAGCAGGAAGGAGGGCAGATACGCAGTATTTT
TRBV4-3,NA,TRBJ2-7,TRBD2,CASSQEASGESYEQYF,TGCGCCAGCAGCCAAGAGGCTAGCGGGGAGTCCTACGAGCAGTACTTC
TRBV28,NA,TRBJ2-3,NA,CATTPRRGKASTDTQYF,TGTGCCACCACCCCCAGGAGAGGGAAGGCTAGCACAGATACGCAGTATTTT
TRBV7-9,NA,TRBJ2-5,NA,CASSLSSRVFRAYQETQYF,TGTGCCAGCAGCTTATCCTCTCGTGTATTTAGGGCTTACCAAGAGACCCAGTACTTC
TRBV7-7,NA,TRBJ1-1,NA,CASSPSANTEAFF,TGTGCTAGCAGCCCGTCCGCGAACACTGAAGCTTTCTTT
TRBV5-4,NA,TRBJ2-7,NA,CASSDPGTEDEQYF,TGTGCCAGCAGCGATCCCGGGACTGAAGACGAGCAGTACTTC
TRBV25-1,NA,TRBJ2-3,NA,CASSEYEEYF,TGTGCCAGCAGTGAATATGAGGAGTATTTT
TRBV28,NA,TRBJ1-3,NA,CASSWIPRVTKTNTIYF,TGTGCCAGCAGTTGGATCCCCAGAGTCACAAAGACTAACACCATATATTTT
TRBV25-1,NA,TRBJ2-1,TRBD2,CASSGTSGIYEQFF,TGTGCCAGCAGTGGGACTAGCGGGATCTACGAGCAGTTCTTC
TRBV7-9,NA,TRBJ2-7,TRBD2,CASSSEAGGTSYEQYF,TGTGCCAGCAGCTCGGAAGCGGGAGGTACCTCCTACGAGCAGTACTTC
TRBV7-7,NA,TRBJ2-5,NA,CASSLGSYGARDQYF,TGTGCCAGCAGCTTAGGGTCTTACGGGGCCCGGGACCAGTACTTC
TRBV7-9,NA,TRBJ2-7,TRBD2,CASSSTSGLYEQYF,TGTGCCAGCAGCTCAACTAGCGGACTCTACGAGCAGTACTTC
TRBV4-1,NA,TRBJ2-7,NA,CASSQEQDPSYEQYF,TGCGCCAGCAGCCAAGAACAGGATCCGTCCTACGAGCAGTACTTC
TRBV19,NA,TRBJ1-2,NA,CASSMGRGSWYGYTF,TGTGCCAGTAGTATGGGAAGGGGTTCATGGTATGGCTACACCTTC
TRBV5-6,NA,TRBJ1-6,NA,CASSSPLVTDSDSPLHF,TGTGCCAGCAGCTCGCCCCTTGTAACCGACTCTGATTCACCCCTCCACTTT
TRBV2,NA,TRBJ2-2,NA,CASRGYYTGELFF,TGTGCCAGCAGAGGGTACTACACCGGGGAGCTGTTTTTT
TRBV11-2,NA,TRBJ1-3,NA,CASSLSPTEGNTIYF,TGTGCCAGCAGCTTGAGCCCGACAGAAGGAAACACCATATATTTT
TRBV6-6,NA,TRBJ1-1,NA,CASSPDNTEAFF,TGTGCCAGCAGCCCCGACAACACTGAAGCTTTCTTT
TRBV27,NA,TRBJ1-2,NA,CASSPKGGTNYGYTF,TGTGCCAGCAGTCCGAAGGGTGGTACTAACTATGGCTACACCTTC
TRBV27,NA,TRBJ2-1,TRBD1,CASSPRQGADNEQFF,TGTGCCAGCAGTCCCCGACAGGGGGCCGACAATGAGCAGTTCTTC
TRBV7-9,NA,TRBJ2-3,NA,CASSFPGGLGTDTQYF,TGTGCCAGCAGCTTCCCCGGGGGGCTGGGCACAGATACGCAGTATTTT
TRBV14,few,TRBJ2-7,NA,CASGETSYEQYF,TGTGCCAGCGGGGAGACTTCCTACGAGCAGTACTTC
TRBV4-3,NA,TRBJ2-2,NA,CASSQDSVTGELFF,TGCGCCAGCAGCCAAGATTCGGTAACCGGGGAGCTGTTTTTT
TRBV11-2,NA,TRBJ1-2,NA,CASSFGGDYGYTF,TGTGCCAGCAGCTTTGGGGGGGACTATGGCTACACCTTC
TRBV19,NA,TRBJ2-5,NA,CASSIGGSPETQYF,TGTGCCAGTAGTATAGGCGGGTCCCCGGAGACCCAGTACTTC
TRBV7-9,once,TRBJ2-1,NA,CASSPAVGGILYNEQFF,TGTGCCAGCAGCCCGGCGGTAGGCGGCATTCTTTACAATGAGCAGTTCTTC
TRBV7-6,NA,TRBJ2-7,TRBD1,CASSGDRGLGEQYF,TGTGCCAGCAGCGGCGACAGGGGTTTGGGCGAGCAGTACTTC
TRBV14,NA,TRBJ1-6,NA,CASSQAGYNSPLHF,TGTGCCAGCAGCCAAGCGGGGTATAATTCACCCCTCCACTTT
TRBV7-9,NA,TRBJ1-1,TRBD1,CASSPTQGVNTEAFF,TGTGCCAGCAGCCCGACCCAGGGGGTGAACACTGAAGCTTTCTTT
TRBV27,once,TRBJ2-7,TRBD2,CASSPAGGLYEQYF,TGTGCCAGCAGTCCTGCGGGAGGGTTGTACGAGCAGTACTTC
TRBV30,NA,TRBJ2-1,TRBD2,CAWSYSSGGPYNEQFF,TGTGCCTGGAGTTACTCTAGCGGAGGGCCCTACAATGAGCAGTTCTTC
TRBV4-3,NA,TRBJ1-1,NA,CASSQGVTEAFF,TGCGCCAGCAGCCAAGGGGTCACTGAAGCTTTCTTT
TRBV28,once,TRBJ2-1,TRBD2,CASGWVAGMDEQFF,TGTGCCAGCGGTTGGGTAGCGGGAATGGATGAGCAGTTCTTC
TRBV20-1,NA,TRBJ2-7,NA,CSARRPGEQYF,TGCAGTGCTAGAAGGCCTGGTGAGCAGTACTTC
TRBV27,NA,TRBJ1-5,NA,CASSSGEYSNQPQHF,TGTGCCAGCAGTTCCGGGGAATATAGCAATCAGCCCCAGCATTTT
TRBV5-1,NA,TRBJ2-5,NA,CASSLYGGLETQYF,TGCGCCAGCAGCTTGTACGGGGGATTGGAGACCCAGTACTTC
TRBV6-5,NA,TRBJ2-2,NA,CATTTGRRTGELFF,TGTGCCACGACTACGGGACGCCGCACCGGGGAGCTGTTTTTT
TRBV27,NA,TRBJ2-5,NA,CASRGQAGQETQYF,TGTGCCAGCAGAGGACAGGCGGGGCAAGAGACCCAGTACTTC
TRBV12-5,NA,TRBJ1-3,TRBD1,CASGFLLHRGETRPGNTIYF,TGTGCTAGTGGTTTCCTTCTCCACAGGGGCGAAACGAGGCCTGGAAACACCATATATTTT